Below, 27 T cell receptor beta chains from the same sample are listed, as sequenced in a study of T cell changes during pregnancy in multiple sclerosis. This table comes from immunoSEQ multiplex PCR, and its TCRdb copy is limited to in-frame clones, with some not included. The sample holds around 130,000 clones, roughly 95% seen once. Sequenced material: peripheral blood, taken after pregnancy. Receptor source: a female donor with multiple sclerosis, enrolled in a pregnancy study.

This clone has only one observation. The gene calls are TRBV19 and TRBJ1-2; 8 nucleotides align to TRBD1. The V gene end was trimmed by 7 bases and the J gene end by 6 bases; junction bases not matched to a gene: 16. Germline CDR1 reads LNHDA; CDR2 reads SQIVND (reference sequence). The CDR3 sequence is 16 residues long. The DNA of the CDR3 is TGTGCCAGTATCCGTGGACAGGGCGTCGGTCCGGATGGCTACACCTTC. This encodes CASIRGQGVGPDGYTF.

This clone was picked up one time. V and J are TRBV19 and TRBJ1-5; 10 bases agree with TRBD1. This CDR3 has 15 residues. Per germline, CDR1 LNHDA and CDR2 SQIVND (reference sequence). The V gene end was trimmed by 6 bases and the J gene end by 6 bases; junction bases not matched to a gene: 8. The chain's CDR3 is CASRSGTGAAQPQHF. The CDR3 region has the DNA TGTGCCAGTAGGTCCGGGACAGGGGCTGCTCAGCCCCAGCATTTT.

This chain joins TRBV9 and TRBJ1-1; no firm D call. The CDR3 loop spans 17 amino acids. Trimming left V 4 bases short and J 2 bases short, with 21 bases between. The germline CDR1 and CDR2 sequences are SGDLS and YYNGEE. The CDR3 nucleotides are TGTGCCAGCAGCTCTCGTGAGAGGGAGAGAGGTAACACTGAAGCTTTCTTT. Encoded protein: CASSSRERERGNTEAFF.

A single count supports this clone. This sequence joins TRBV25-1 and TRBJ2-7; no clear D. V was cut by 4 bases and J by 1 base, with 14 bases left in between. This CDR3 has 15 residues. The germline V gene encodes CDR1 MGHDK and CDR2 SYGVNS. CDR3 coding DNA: TGTGCCAGCAGTGGGTCCCGCCCAGGTTCCTACGAGCAGTACTTC. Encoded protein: CASSGSRPGSYEQYF.

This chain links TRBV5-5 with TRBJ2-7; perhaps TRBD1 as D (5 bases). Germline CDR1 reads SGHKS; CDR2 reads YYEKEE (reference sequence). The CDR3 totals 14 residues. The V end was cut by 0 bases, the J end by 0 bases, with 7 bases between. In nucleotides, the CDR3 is TGTGCCAGCAGCTTGGTCGACAGCTCCTACGAGCAGTACTTC. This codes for CASSLVDSSYEQYF.

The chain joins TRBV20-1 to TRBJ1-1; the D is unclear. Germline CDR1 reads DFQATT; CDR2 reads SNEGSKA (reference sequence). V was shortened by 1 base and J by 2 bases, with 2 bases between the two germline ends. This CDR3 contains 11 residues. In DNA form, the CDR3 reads TGCAGTGCTAGAGTAAACACTGAAGCTTTCTTT. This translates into CSARVNTEAFF.

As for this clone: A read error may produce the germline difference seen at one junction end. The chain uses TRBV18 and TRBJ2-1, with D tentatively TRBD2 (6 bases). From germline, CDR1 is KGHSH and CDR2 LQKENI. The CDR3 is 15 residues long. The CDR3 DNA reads TGTGCCAGCTCACCAGAAACTAGCTCCCACAATGAGCAGTTCTTC. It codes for CASSPETSSHNEQFF.

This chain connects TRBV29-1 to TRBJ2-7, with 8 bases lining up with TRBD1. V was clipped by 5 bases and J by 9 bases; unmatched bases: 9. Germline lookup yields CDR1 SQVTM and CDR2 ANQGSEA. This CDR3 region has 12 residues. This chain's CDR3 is CSVNGQGNGQYF. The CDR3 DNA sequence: TGCAGCGTTAATGGACAGGGTAACGGGCAGTACTTC.

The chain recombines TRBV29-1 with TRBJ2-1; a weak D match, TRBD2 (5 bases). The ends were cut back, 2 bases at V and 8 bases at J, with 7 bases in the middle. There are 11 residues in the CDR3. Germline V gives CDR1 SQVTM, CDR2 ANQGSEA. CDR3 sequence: CSVEPRDEQFF. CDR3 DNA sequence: TGCAGCGTTGAACCGCGGGATGAGCAGTTCTTC.

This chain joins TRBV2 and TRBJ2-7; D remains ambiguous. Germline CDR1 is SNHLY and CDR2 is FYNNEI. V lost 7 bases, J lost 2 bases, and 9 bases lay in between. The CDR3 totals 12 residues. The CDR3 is CASTRDTYEQYF. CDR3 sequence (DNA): TGTGCCAGCACTAGAGATACCTACGAGCAGTACTTC.

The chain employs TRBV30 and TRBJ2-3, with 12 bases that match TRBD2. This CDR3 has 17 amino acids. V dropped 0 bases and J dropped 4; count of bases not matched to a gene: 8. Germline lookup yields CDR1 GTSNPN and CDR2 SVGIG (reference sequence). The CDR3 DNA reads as TGTGCCTGGAGTGTCATCCTAGCGGGAGGGCCGGCAGATACGCAGTATTTT. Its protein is CAWSVILAGGPADTQYF.

The CDR3 sequence is CASSIGSRGARQPQHF. In nucleotides, the CDR3 is TGTGCCAGTAGTATAGGGTCTAGGGGCGCGCGTCAGCCCCAGCATTTT. The J gene is TRBJ1-5, the V gene TRBV19; tentatively, D is TRBD1 (5 bases). Per germline, CDR1 LNHDA and CDR2 SQIVND (reference sequence). V lost 1 base and J 6 bases, leaving 16 bases between the germline ends. The CDR3 has 16 amino acids.

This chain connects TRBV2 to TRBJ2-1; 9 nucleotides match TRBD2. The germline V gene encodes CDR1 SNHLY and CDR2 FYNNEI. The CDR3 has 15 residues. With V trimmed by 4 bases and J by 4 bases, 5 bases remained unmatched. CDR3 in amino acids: CASSGGLASYNEQFF. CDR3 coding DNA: TGTGCCAGCAGTGGTGGACTAGCGTCTTACAATGAGCAGTTCTTC. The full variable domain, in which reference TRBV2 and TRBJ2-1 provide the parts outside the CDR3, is EPEVTQTPSHQVTQMGQEVILRCVPISNHLYFYWYRQILGQKVEFLVSFYNNEISEKSEIFDDQFSVERPDGSNFTLKIRSTKLEDSAMYFCASSGGLASYNEQFFGPGTRLTVL.

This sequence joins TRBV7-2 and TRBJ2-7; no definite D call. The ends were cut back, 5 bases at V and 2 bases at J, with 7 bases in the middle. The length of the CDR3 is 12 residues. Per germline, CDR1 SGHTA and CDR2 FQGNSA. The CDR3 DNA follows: TGTGCCAGCAGCCGAACTACCTACGAGCAGTACTTC. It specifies CASSRTTYEQYF.

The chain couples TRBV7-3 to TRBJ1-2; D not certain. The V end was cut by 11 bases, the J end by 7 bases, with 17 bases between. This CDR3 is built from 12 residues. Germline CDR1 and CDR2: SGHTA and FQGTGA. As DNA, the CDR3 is TGTGCCTCTGGCAGTGGTTCAGTTGGCTACACCTTC. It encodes CASGSGSVGYTF.

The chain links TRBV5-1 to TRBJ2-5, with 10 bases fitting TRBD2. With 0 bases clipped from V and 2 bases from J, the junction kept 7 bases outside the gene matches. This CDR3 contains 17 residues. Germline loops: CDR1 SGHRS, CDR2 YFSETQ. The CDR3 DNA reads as TGCGCCAGCAGCTTGGGACTAGCGGGTCGGTCGCAAGAGACCCAGTACTTC. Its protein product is CASSLGLAGRSQETQYF.

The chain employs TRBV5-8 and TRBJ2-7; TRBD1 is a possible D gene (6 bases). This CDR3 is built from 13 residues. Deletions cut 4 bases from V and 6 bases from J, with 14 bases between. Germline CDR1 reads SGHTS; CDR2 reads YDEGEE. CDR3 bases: TGTGCCAGCAGCCCTAGGGCCAGGGGCGAGCAGTACTTC. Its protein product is CASSPRARGEQYF.

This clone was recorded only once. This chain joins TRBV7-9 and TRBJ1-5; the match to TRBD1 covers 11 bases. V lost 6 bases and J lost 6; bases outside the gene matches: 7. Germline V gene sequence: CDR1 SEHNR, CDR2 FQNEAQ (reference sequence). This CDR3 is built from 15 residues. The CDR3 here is CASSVGQGDSQPQHF. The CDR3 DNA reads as TGTGCCAGCAGTGTGGGACAGGGGGATAGTCAGCCCCAGCATTTT. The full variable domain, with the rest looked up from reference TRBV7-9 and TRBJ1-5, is DTGVSQNPRHKITKRGQNVTFRCDPISEHNRLYWYRQTLGQGPEFLTYFQNEAQLEKSRLLSDRFSAERPKGSFSTLEIQRTEQGDSAMYLCASSVGQGDSQPQHFGDGTRLSIL.

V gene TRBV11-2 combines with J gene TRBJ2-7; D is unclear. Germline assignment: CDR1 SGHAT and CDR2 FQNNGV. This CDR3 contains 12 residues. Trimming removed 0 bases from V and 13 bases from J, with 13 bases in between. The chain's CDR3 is CASSLDLSSPYF. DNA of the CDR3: TGTGCCAGCAGCTTAGATCTGAGTAGTCCTTACTTC.

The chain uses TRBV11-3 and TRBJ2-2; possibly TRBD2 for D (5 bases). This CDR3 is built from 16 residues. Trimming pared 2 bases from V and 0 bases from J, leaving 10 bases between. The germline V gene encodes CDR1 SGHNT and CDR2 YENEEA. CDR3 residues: CASSLTPSSNTGELFF. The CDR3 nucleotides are TGTGCCAGCAGCTTAACCCCTAGCTCGAACACCGGGGAGCTGTTTTTT.

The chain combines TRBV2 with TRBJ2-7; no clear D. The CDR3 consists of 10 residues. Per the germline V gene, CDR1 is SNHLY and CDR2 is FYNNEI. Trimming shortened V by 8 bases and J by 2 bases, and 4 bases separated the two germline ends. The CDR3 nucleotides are TGTGCCAGCCTAGCCTACGAGCAGTACTTC. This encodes CASLAYEQYF.

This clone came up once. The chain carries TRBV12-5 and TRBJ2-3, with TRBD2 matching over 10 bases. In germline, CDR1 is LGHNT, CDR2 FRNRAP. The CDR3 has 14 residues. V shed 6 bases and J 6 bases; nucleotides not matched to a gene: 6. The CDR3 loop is CASGLAGRVDTQYF. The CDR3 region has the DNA TGTGCTAGTGGACTAGCGGGAAGGGTGGATACGCAGTATTTT.

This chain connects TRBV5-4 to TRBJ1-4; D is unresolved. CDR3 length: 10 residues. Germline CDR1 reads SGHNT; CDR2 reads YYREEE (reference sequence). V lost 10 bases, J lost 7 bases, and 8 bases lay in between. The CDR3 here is CAFSGEKLFF. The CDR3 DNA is TGTGCCTTCTCCGGTGAAAAACTGTTTTTT.

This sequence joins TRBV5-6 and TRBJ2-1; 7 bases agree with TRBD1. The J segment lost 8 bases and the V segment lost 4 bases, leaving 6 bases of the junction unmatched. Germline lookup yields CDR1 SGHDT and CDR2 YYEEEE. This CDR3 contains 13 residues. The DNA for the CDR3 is TGTGCCAGCAGCAAAAGACAGGGCTATGAGCAGTTCTTC. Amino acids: CASSKRQGYEQFF.

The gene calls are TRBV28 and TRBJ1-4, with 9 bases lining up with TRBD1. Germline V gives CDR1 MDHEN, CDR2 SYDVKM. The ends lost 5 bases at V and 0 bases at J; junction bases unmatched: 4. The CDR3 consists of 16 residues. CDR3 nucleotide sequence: TGTGCCAGCAGTAACCGACAGGGGGCAACTAATGAAAAACTGTTTTTT. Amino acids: CASSNRQGATNEKLFF.

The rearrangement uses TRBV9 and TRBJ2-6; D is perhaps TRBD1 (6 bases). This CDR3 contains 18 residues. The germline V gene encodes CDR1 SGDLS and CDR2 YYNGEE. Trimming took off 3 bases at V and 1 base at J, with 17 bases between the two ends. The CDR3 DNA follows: TGTGCCAGCAGCGCCCGACAGGTGAAGTCTTCTGGGGCCAACGTCCTGACTTTC. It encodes CASSARQVKSSGANVLTF.

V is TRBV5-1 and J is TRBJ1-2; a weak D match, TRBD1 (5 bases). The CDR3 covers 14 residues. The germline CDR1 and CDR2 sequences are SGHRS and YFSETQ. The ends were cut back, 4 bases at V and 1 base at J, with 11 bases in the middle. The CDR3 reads CASSPAGGNYGYTF. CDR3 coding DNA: TGCGCCAGCAGCCCGGCCGGGGGTAACTATGGCTACACCTTC.